This T cell receptor beta chain was recovered during a study of blood T cell repertoires in COVID-19. V was trimmed by 3 bases and J by 0 bases, leaving 13 bases between them. The CDR3 has 16 residues. Germline loops: CDR1 SEHNR, CDR2 FQNEAQ (reference sequence). Libraries were prepared by immunoSEQ multiplex PCR; TCRdb keeps only in-frame clonotypes and omits some of them. Of more than 200,000 clones in the sample, about 90% were seen once. The V gene is TRBV7-9, the J gene TRBJ2-3; D is uncertain. This clonotype originated in a woman aged 25 to 39 who had been exposed to COVID-19. The sample comprised PBMCs or T cells enriched from blood (not recorded which). DNA for the CDR3: TGTGCCAGCAGCTTTGGGTGGGCTACTAGCACAGATACGCAGTATTTT. It codes for CASSFGWATSTDTQYF.